The TCR beta chain described here comes from a study of cytomegalovirus exposure and HLA in healthy donors. Amplification used 60 Vbeta primers and 13 Jbeta primers. Authors' processing steps: An analysis performed later counted about 80 million unique TCR beta chains (roughly 11 million of them shared). Measured with immunoSEQ multiplex PCR; TCRdb has only the in-frame clones, and not every one. V and J calls plus clone size are reproduced from that table; the DNA served to infer D and trimming. The data show 130,000 or so clones, more than 70% seen once. Germline CDR1 reads SGHDT; CDR2 reads YYEEEE. Between the trimmed V and J ends, which lost 3 bases and 7 bases, there was a span of 7 bases. This CDR3 contains 12 residues.

The chain uses TRBV5-6 and TRBJ2-2, with a weak D call TRBD2 (5 bases). The source material was PBMCs. The TCR was taken from a woman aged 50 to 65 in good health and CMV-seropositive. The CDR3 sequence: CASSSGSGELFF. The DNA of the CDR3 is TGTGCCAGCAGCTCGGGGAGCGGGGAGCTGTTTTTT.